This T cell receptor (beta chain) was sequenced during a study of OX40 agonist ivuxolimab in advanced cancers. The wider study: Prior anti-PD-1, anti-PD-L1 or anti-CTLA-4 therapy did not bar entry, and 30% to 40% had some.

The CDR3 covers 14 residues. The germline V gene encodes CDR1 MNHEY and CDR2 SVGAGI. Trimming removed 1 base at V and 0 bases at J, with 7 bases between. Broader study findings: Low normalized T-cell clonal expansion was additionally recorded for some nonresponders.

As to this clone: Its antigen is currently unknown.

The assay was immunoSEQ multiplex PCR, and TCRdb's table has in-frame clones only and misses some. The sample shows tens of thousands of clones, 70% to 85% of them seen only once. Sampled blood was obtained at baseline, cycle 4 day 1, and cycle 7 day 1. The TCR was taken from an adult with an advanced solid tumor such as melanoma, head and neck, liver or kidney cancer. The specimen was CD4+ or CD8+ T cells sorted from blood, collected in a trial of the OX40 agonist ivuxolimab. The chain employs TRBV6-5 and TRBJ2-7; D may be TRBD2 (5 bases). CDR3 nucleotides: TGTGCCAGCAGTTACTATGGAGGCTCCTACGAGCAGTACTTC. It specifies CASSYYGGSYEQYF.